This TCR beta chain came from a study of CD8+ T cells in alopecia areata. RNA was extracted and reverse transcribed into cDNA as the sequencing template. Using immunoSEQ multiplex PCR, the repertoire was profiled, and TCRdb retains in-frame clones only, with some absent. The sample consists of around 150,000 clones, roughly two thirds of them appearing once. Specified treatment: oral pan-JAK inhibitor, 5-10 mg twice daily. CDR3 length: 12 residues. V was cut by 7 bases and J by 13 bases, with 14 bases left in between. Germline V gene data show CDR1 as MNHNY and CDR2 as SVGAGI (reference sequence). The source material was CD4+ T cells sorted from blood, sampled at week 4, from a patient treated with tofacitinib. This TCR was recovered from a human donor with alopecia areata. This chain connects TRBV6-6 to TRBJ1-6, with unresolved D. For the CDR3, the DNA is TGTGCCAGCACTCTTCGGGGAATGCCCCTCCACTTT. Protein: CASTLRGMPLHF.